The T cell receptor (beta chain) under discussion was sequenced for a study of identical twins. Study-wide points: Insertions were fewer in abundant cord blood beta clonotypes, whereas memory repertoires showed none of this pattern. Conclusions were based on cross-sectional statistical analysis, without following the same donors.

At least ten counts were recorded for this clonotype. Its specificity is unknown. Template switching added a universal primer site; cDNA carried unique molecular identifiers. MiXCR, run by TCRdb on the 5' RACE reads, gives a single entry per CDR3 protein. The sample consists of 450,000 or so distinct CDR3 sequences, around 20% of them appearing once. The clonotype comes from a man in his fifties or sixties in good health. Sequencing used naive T cells sorted from blood.

CDR3: CASSLIGSTDTQYF. CDR3 nucleotide sequence: TGTGCCAGCAGTTTGATAGGCAGCACAGATACGCAGTATTTT. The chain couples TRBV12-3 or TRBV12-4 to TRBJ2-3; D gene ambiguous. V lost 3 bases and J lost 0, with 7 bases in between. This CDR3 spans 14 amino acids.